Sequencing of this TCR beta chain was carried out in a study of T cells in Graves' hyperthyroidism and ophthalmopathy. Findings of the study overall: Ophthalmopathy was identified by the model a median about seven months ahead of onset. Also found in blood were most expanded thyroid clonotypes above 0.001.

The source material, RNA transcripts, was used to amplify TCR beta CDR3 regions. The TCR CDR3 was amplified in a first-round RT-PCR using the HTBI primer set. TCRdb reanalysed the multiplex PCR reads using MiXCR and keeps one entry per CDR3 protein. The sample lists 350,000 to 400,000 distinct CDR3 sequences, approximately 18% occurring once. This clonotype was observed many times. Its specificity is not known. Germline CDR1 MDHEN, CDR2 SYDVKM. This CDR3 is built from 14 residues. Trimming cost V 4 bases and J 1 base, with 10 bases left between them. The TCR originated in a man aged 18 to 35 with Graves' ophthalmopathy. The sequenced material came from blood. J is TRBJ1-1 and V is TRBV28; tentative D call: TRBD1 (6 bases). The CDR3 DNA sequence: TGTGCCAGCAGTTCCGGGACACCGAACACTGAAGCTTTCTTT. The encoded protein is CASSSGTPNTEAFF.